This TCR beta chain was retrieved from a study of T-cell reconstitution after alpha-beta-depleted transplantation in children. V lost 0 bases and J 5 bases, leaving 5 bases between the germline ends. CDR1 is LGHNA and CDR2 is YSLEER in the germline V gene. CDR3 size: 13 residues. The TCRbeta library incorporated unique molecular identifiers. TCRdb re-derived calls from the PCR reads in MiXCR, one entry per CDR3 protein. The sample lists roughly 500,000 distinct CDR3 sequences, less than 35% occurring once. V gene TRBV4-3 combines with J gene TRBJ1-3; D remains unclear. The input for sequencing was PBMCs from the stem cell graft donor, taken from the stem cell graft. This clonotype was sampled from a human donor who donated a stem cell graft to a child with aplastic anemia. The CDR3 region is CASSQDRRNTIYF. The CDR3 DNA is TGCGCCAGCAGCCAAGACCGGAGAAACACCATATATTTT.